The rows below give T cell receptor beta chains drawn from one sample of a study of shared clonotypes between healthy human individuals. Sequencing used immunoSEQ multiplex PCR; TCRdb keeps in-frame clones, though not all of them. Found here are some 2,000,000 clones, roughly 94% of them singletons; the top ten hold around 1.1%. Sample: naive CD8+ T cells sorted from blood. The source is a man aged 18 to 29 in good health. Each CDR3 is given with its conserved first and last residue. D genes are given only for firm matches. For some rows the clone size is stated as once, few or many, or as a class when expanded; others skip it.

V	J	size	D	CDR3	DNA
TRBV28	TRBJ1-2	.	TRBD1	CASSGTDEVSYGYTF	TGTGCCAGCAGCGGGACAGATGAAGTTAGCTATGGCTACACCTTC
TRBV9	TRBJ1-1	.	.	CASSVVEGMNTEAFF	TGTGCCAGCAGCGTAGTGGAGGGGATGAACACTGAAGCTTTCTTT
TRBV30	TRBJ2-3	.	.	CAWSVWADTQYF	TGTGCCTGGAGTGTTTGGGCAGATACGCAGTATTTT
TRBV5-5	TRBJ2-7	.	.	CASSRGQAVHAYEQYF	TGTGCCAGCAGCCGAGGGCAGGCAGTACATGCCTACGAGCAGTACTTC
TRBV6-1	TRBJ1-2	.	TRBD1	CASSGQGGPDNYGYTF	TGTGCCAGCAGTGGACAGGGGGGCCCTGATAACTATGGCTACACCTTC
TRBV4-3	TRBJ2-7	.	.	CASSQDGDLAYEQYF	TGCGCCAGCAGCCAAGATGGGGACTTGGCCTACGAGCAGTACTTC
TRBV12-5	TRBJ2-1	.	.	CASGKTLGGRSSYNEQFF	TGTGCTAGTGGCAAAACCCTCGGAGGGCGCAGCTCCTACAATGAGCAGTTCTTC
TRBV27	TRBJ2-7	.	.	CASSLGPGLAEQYF	TGTGCCAGCAGTTTAGGTCCGGGGCTAGCGGAGCAGTACTTC
TRBV14	TRBJ2-7	.	.	CASSPPEGVLVYEQYF	TGTGCCAGCAGCCCCCCTGAGGGGGTTCTGGTCTACGAGCAGTACTTC
TRBV7-9	TRBJ1-2	few	.	CASSLSPGAKDGYTF	TGTGCCAGCAGCTTAAGTCCGGGGGCGAAGGATGGCTACACCTTC
TRBV11-3	TRBJ1-1	.	.	CASSLSGGSAFF	TGTGCCAGCAGCTTATCGGGGGGGAGCGCTTTCTTT
TRBV6-5	TRBJ2-7	.	TRBD1	CASSYHGQGGLYEQYF	TGTGCCAGCAGTTACCACGGACAGGGGGGCCTCTACGAGCAGTACTTC
TRBV28	TRBJ1-1	.	TRBD1	CASSTPPGGTEAFF	TGTGCCAGCAGTACCCCCCCAGGGGGAACTGAAGCTTTCTTT
TRBV5-1	TRBJ2-5	.	.	CASSSYGGYQETQYF	TGCGCCAGCAGCTCTTATGGCGGATACCAAGAGACCCAGTACTTC
TRBV9	TRBJ2-1	.	TRBD2	CASSVASGGIDEQFF	TGTGCCAGCAGCGTAGCTAGCGGGGGTATAGATGAGCAGTTCTTC
TRBV28	TRBJ2-1	.	.	CASNAEYNEQFF	TGTGCCAGCAACGCAGAATACAATGAGCAGTTCTTC
TRBV2	TRBJ1-5	.	TRBD1	CASSPGTGGLQPQHF	TGTGCCAGCAGTCCCGGGACAGGGGGGCTTCAGCCCCAGCATTTT
TRBV30	TRBJ2-5	once	.	CAWSGRGSGLRETQYF	TGTGCCTGGAGTGGAAGGGGTTCAGGGCTTAGGGAGACCCAGTACTTC
TRBV2	TRBJ2-3	once	.	CASSEEGGITDTQYF	TGTGCCAGCAGTGAAGAGGGCGGGATCACAGATACGCAGTATTTT
TRBV13	TRBJ2-7	.	TRBD1	CASSSYPGQGYEQYF	TGTGCCAGCAGCTCCTACCCGGGACAGGGGTACGAGCAGTACTTC
TRBV27	TRBJ1-1	.	TRBD1	CASSFRTGGENTEAFF	TGTGCCAGCAGTTTTAGGACAGGGGGCGAGAACACTGAAGCTTTCTTT
TRBV13	TRBJ2-1	.	.	CASSLVREGSYNEQFF	TGTGCCAGCAGCTTAGTGCGGGAAGGGTCCTACAATGAGCAGTTCTTC
TRBV10-3	TRBJ1-2	once	.	CAISESTGGSYGYTF	TGTGCCATCAGTGAGTCGACGGGAGGGTCCTATGGCTACACCTTC
TRBV13	TRBJ1-2	.	TRBD1	CASSHDRDDYGYTF	TGTGCCAGCAGCCACGACAGGGACGATTATGGCTACACCTTC
TRBV27	TRBJ2-7	.	.	CASSFGQEWDEQYF	TGTGCCAGCAGTTTTGGCCAGGAGTGGGACGAGCAGTACTTC
TRBV5-1	TRBJ2-6	.	.	CASSGVGRGISGANVLTF	TGCGCCAGCAGCGGGGTGGGCAGGGGTATCTCTGGGGCCAACGTCCTGACTTTC
TRBV11-2	TRBJ2-3	.	.	CASSVYDPTDTQYF	TGTGCCAGCAGCGTATACGATCCCACAGATACGCAGTATTTT
TRBV4-1	TRBJ2-2	.	TRBD1	CASSAGPPGTGPGELFF	TGCGCCAGCAGCGCCGGACCCCCGGGGACAGGACCCGGGGAGCTGTTTTTT
TRBV6-5	TRBJ2-3	.	TRBD2	CASSVAGYTDTQYF	TGTGCCAGCAGTGTAGCGGGGTACACAGATACGCAGTATTTT
TRBV7-9	TRBJ2-7	.	.	CASSLEWEQYF	TGTGCCAGCAGCTTAGAGTGGGAGCAGTACTTC
TRBV19	TRBJ2-4	.	TRBD1	CASSIPFEGALNIQYF	TGTGCCAGTAGTATCCCCTTTGAGGGGGCCCTAAACATTCAGTACTTC
TRBV30	TRBJ1-1	.	.	CSLLSVNTEAFF	TGCTCGCTACTTTCGGTGAACACTGAAGCTTTCTTT
TRBV7-2	TRBJ2-5	.	TRBD2	CASSYPGGGQETQYF	TGTGCCAGCAGCTACCCAGGCGGGGGACAAGAGACCCAGTACTTC
TRBV4-1	TRBJ2-1	.	TRBD2	CASSQVDGRGGNEQFF	TGCGCCAGCAGCCAAGTTGACGGGAGGGGAGGGAATGAGCAGTTCTTC
TRBV5-6	TRBJ1-2	.	.	CASSTTEDYGYTF	TGTGCCAGCAGTACCACGGAAGACTATGGCTACACCTTC
TRBV6-5	TRBJ2-7	.	.	CASSYDWGASGEQYF	TGTGCCAGCAGTTACGATTGGGGGGCCTCGGGTGAGCAGTACTTC
TRBV6-5	TRBJ2-7	.	TRBD2	CASSYVSGRALYEQYF	TGTGCCAGCAGTTACGTAAGCGGGAGGGCCCTCTACGAGCAGTACTTC
TRBV6-6	TRBJ2-7	.	TRBD1	CASRHGTGPYEQYF	TGTGCCAGCAGGCACGGGACAGGGCCCTACGAGCAGTACTTC
TRBV6-5	TRBJ2-1	.	.	CASSSPGRNEQFF	TGTGCCAGCAGTTCACCGGGGAGGAATGAGCAGTTCTTC
TRBV9	TRBJ2-6	.	TRBD1	CASSVATGTGANVLTF	TGTGCCAGCAGCGTAGCGACAGGGACTGGGGCCAACGTCCTGACTTTC
TRBV6-5	TRBJ2-1	.	.	CASSSPGWANEQFF	TGTGCCAGCAGTTCTCCGGGTTGGGCGAATGAGCAGTTCTTC
TRBV6-5	TRBJ1-5	.	.	CASSPGTPNQPQHF	TGTGCCAGCAGTCCCGGGACACCGAATCAGCCCCAGCATTTT
TRBV6-6	TRBJ2-1	.	.	CASSYQGDEQFF	TGTGCCAGCAGTTATCAGGGTGATGAGCAGTTCTTC
TRBV6-1	TRBJ1-1	.	TRBD1	CASSDRGQGEAFF	TGTGCCAGCAGCGACAGGGGGCAAGGTGAAGCTTTCTTT
TRBV28	TRBJ2-7	.	TRBD1	CASRGTGDHEQYF	TGTGCCAGCAGGGGGACAGGGGACCACGAGCAGTACTTC
TRBV4-3	TRBJ2-2	.	.	CASSQDRTVIAGELFF	TGCGCCAGCAGCCAAGATCGGACAGTAATCGCCGGGGAGCTGTTTTTT
TRBV12-2	TRBJ2-7	.	.	CASRLADPNPSVFGQYF	TGTGCAAGTCGCTTAGCGGATCCCAACCCATCCGTATTCGGCCAGTACTTC
TRBV9	TRBJ2-2	.	.	CASSVDGDTGELFF	TGTGCCAGCAGCGTAGATGGGGACACCGGGGAGCTGTTTTTT
TRBV5-8	TRBJ2-7	.	.	CASSFSGGYEQYF	TGTGCCAGCAGCTTTTCTGGAGGGTACGAGCAGTACTTC
TRBV5-1	TRBJ2-7	.	.	CASSFGGRYEQYF	TGCGCCAGCAGCTTCGGGGGCCGCTACGAGCAGTACTTC
TRBV10-1	TRBJ2-1	.	TRBD2	CASSPARAGEGNEQFF	TGCGCCAGCAGTCCCGCCCGAGCGGGAGAGGGCAATGAGCAGTTCTTC
TRBV6-5	TRBJ1-1	once	TRBD1	CASRQTGVNTEAFF	TGTGCCAGCAGGCAGACAGGGGTGAACACTGAAGCTTTCTTT
TRBV6-5	TRBJ1-5	.	.	CASSYSPGNQPQHF	TGTGCCAGCAGTTACTCTCCGGGCAATCAGCCCCAGCATTTT
TRBV13	TRBJ2-3	once	.	CASSLGTSSVPDTQYF	TGTGCCAGCAGCTTAGGAACTTCAAGCGTCCCAGATACGCAGTATTTT
TRBV7-9	TRBJ2-2	.	.	CASSPAGTTNTGELFF	TGTGCCAGCAGTCCCGCCGGGACCACGAACACCGGGGAGCTGTTTTTT
TRBV27	TRBJ1-1	.	.	CASSLSSGVNTEAFF	TGTGCCAGCAGTTTATCGTCCGGCGTGAACACTGAAGCTTTCTTT
TRBV9	TRBJ1-1	.	.	CASSERGWTEAFF	TGTGCCAGCAGCGAAAGGGGTTGGACTGAAGCTTTCTTT